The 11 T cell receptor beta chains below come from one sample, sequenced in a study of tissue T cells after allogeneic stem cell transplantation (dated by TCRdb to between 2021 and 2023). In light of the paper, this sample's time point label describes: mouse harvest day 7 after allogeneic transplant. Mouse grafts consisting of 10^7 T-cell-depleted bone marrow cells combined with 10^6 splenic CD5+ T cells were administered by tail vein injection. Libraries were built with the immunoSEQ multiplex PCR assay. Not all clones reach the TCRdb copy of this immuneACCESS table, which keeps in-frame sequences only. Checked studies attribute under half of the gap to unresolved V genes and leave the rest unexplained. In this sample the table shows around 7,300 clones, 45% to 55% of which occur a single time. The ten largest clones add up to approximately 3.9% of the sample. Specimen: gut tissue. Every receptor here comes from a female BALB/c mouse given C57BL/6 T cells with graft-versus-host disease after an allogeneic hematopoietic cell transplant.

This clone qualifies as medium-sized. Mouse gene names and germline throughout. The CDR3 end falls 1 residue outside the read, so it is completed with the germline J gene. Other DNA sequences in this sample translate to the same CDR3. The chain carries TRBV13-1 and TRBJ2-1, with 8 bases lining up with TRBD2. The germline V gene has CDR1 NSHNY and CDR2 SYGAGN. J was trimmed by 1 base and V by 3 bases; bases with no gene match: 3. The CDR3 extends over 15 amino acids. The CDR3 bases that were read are TGTGCCAGCAGTGGCGGGACTGGAAACTATGCTGAGCAGTTC. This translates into CASSGGTGNYAEQF. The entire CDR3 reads CASSGGTGNYAEQFF.

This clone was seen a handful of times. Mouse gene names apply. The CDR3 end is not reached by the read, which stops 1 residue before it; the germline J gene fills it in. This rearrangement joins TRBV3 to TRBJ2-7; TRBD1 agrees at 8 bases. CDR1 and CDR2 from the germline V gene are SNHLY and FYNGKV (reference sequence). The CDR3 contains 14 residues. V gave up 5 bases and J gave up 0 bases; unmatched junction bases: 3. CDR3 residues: CASSRDRSSYEQYF. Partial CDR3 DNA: TGTGCCAGCAGCAGGGACAGGAGCTCCTATGAACAGTAC.

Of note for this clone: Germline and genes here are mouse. CDR3 sequence: CASSLGGAGEQYF. CDR3 bases read: TGTGCCAGCAGTTTAGGGGGCGCGGGAGAACAGTAC. The chain uses TRBV15 and TRBJ2-7, with D perhaps being TRBD1 or TRBD2 (5 bases each). The read halts 1 residue ahead of the CDR3 end, with the missing end drawn from the germline J gene. This CDR3 spans 13 amino acids. Per the germline V gene, CDR1 is SGHND and CDR2 is FRSKSL. Trimming removed 1 base at V and 7 bases at J, with 11 bases between.

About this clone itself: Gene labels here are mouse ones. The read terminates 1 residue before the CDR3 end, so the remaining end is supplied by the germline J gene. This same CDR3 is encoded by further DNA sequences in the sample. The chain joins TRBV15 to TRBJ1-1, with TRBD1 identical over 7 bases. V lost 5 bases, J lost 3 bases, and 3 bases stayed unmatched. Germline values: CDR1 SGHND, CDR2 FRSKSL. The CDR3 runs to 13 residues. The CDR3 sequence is CASSTGEDTEVFF. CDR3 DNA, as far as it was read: TGTGCCAGCAGTACAGGGGAGGACACAGAAGTCTTC.

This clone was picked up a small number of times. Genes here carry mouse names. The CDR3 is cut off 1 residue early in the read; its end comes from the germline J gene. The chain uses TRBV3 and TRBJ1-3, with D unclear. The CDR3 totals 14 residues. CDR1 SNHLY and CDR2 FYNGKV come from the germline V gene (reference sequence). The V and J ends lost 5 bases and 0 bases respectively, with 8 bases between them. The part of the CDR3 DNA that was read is TGTGCCAGCAGCCTTACAATTTCTGGAAATACGCTCTAT. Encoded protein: CASSLTISGNTLY. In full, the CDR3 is CASSLTISGNTLYF.

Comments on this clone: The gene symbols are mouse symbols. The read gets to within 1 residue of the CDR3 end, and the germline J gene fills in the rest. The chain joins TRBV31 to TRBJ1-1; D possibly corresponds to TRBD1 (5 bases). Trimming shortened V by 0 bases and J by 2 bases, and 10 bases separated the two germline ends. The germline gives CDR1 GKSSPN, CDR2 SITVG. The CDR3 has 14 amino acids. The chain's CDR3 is CAWSLEGANTEVFF. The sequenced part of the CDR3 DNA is TGTGCCTGGAGTCTAGAAGGGGCTAACACAGAAGTCTTC.

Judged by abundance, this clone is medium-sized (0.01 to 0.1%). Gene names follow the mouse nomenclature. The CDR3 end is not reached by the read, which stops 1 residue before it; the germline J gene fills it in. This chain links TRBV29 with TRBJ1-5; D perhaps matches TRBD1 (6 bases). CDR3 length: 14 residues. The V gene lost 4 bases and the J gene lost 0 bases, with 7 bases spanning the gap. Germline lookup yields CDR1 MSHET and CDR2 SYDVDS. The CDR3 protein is CASSWDNNNQAPLF. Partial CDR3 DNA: TGTGCTAGCAGTTGGGACAATAACAACCAGGCTCCGCTT. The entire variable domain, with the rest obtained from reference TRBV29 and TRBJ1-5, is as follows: DMKVTQMPRYLIKRMGENVLLECGQDMSHETMYWYRQDPGLGLQLIYISYDVDSNSEGDIPKGYRVSRKKREHFSLILDSAKTNQTSVYFCASSWDNNNQAPLFGEGTRLSVL.

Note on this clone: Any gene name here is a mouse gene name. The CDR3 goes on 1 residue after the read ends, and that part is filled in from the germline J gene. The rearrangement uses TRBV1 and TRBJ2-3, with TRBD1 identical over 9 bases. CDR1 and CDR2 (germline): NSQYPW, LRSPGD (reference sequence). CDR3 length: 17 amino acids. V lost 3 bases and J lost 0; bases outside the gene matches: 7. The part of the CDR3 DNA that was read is TGCACCTGCAGTGCGACCGGGACAGGGCCTAGTGCAGAAACGCTGTAT. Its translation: CTCSATGTGPSAETLY. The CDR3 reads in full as CTCSATGTGPSAETLYF.

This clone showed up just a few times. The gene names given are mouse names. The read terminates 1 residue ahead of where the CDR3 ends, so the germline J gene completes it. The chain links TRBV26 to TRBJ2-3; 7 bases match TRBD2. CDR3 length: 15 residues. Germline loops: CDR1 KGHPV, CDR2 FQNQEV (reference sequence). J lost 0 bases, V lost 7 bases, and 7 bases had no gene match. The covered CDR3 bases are TGTGCCAGCACCTTGACTGGGAGTAGTGCAGAAACGCTGTAT. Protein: CASTLTGSSAETLY. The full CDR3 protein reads CASTLTGSSAETLYF.

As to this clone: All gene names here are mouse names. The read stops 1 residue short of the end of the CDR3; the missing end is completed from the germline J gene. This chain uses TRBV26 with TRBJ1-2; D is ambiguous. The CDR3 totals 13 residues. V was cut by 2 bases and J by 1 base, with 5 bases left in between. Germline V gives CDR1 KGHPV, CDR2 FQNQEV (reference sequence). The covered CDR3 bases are TGTGCCAGCAGTCTGAACCTAAACTCCGACTACACC. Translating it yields CASSLNLNSDYT. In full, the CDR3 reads CASSLNLNSDYTF.

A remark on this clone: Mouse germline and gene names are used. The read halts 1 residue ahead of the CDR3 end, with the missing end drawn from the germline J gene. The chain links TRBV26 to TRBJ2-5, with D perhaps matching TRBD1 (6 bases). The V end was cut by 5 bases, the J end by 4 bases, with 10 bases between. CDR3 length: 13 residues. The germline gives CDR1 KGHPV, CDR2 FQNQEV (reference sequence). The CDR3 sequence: CASSVQGKDTQYF. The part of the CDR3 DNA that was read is TGTGCCAGCAGTGTACAGGGTAAAGACACCCAGTAC.